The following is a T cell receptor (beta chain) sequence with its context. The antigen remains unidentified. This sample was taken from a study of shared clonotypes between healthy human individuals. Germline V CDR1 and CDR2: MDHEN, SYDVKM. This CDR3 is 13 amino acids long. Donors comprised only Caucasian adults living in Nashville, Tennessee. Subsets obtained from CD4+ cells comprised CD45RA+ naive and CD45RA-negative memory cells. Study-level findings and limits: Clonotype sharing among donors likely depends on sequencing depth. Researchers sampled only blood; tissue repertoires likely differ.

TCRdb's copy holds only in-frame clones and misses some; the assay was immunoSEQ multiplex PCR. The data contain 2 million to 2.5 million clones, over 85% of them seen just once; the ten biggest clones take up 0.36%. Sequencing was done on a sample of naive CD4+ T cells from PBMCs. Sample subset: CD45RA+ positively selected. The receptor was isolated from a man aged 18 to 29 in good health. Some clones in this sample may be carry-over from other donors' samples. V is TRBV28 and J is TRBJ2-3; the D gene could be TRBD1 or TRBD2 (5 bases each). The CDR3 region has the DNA TGTGCGACCCAATCCGGGGCCACAGATACGCAGTATTTT. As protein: CATQSGATDTQYF.